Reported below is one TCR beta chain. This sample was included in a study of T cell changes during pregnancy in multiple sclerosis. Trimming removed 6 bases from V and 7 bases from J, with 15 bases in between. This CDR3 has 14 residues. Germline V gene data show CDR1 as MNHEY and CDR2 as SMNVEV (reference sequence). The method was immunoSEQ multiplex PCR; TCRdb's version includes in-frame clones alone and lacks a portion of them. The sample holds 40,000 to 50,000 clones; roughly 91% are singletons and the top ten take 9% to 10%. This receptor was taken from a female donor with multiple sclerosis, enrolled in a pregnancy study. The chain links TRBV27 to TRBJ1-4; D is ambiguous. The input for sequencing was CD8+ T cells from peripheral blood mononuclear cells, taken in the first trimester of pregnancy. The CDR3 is CASSLTGTSEKLFF. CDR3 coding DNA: TGTGCCAGCAGCTTAACGGGTACGAGTGAAAAACTGTTTTTT.